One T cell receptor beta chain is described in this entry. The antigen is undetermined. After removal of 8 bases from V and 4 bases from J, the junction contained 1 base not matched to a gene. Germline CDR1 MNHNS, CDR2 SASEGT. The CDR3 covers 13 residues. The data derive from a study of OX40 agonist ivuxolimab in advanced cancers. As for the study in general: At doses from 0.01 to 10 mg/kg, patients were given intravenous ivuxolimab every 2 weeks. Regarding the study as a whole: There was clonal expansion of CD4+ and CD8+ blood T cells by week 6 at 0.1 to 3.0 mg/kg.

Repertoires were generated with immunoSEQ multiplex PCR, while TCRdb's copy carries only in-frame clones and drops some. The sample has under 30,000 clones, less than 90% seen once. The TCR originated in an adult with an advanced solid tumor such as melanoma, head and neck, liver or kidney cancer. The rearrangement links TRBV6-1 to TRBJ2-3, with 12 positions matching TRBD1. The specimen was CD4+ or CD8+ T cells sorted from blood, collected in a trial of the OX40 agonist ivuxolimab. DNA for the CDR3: TGTGCCAGCGGGACAGGGGGCGCAGATACGCAGTATTTT. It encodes CASGTGGADTQYF.